What follows is one T cell receptor (beta chain) and its context. This specimen comes from a study of T cell responses to AZD1222 COVID-19 vaccine. The CDR3 totals 13 residues. Germline loops: CDR1 SGHDN, CDR2 FVKESK. V lost 4 bases to trimming and J lost 8 bases, with 14 bases between them. Libraries were prepared by immunoSEQ multiplex PCR; TCRdb keeps only in-frame clonotypes and omits some of them. The data hold roughly 100,000 clones, with approximately 88% observed a single time. The chain uses TRBV14 and TRBJ1-2; no firm D call. This TCR was recovered from an adult in good health. The sample consisted of peripheral blood, taken on day 0 of AZD1222 vaccination. The CDR3 loop is CASSPTDLRGYTF. The DNA for the CDR3 is TGTGCCAGCAGCCCAACGGACTTACGGGGCTACACCTTC.